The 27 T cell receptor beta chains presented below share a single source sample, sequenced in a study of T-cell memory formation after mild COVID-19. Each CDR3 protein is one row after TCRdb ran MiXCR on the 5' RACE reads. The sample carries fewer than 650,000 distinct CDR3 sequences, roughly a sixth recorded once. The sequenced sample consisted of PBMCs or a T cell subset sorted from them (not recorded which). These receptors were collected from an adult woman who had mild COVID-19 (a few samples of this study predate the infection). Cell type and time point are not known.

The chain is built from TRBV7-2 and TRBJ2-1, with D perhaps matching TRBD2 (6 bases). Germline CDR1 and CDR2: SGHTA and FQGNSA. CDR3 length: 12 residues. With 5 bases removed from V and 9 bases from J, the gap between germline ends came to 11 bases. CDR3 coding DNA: TGTGCCAGCAGCCGCGGCGGGGTTGAGCAGTTCTTC. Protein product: CASSRGGVEQFF.

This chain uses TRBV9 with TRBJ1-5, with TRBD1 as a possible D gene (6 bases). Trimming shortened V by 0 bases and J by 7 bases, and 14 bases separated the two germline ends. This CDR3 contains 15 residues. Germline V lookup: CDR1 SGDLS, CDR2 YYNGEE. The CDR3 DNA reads TGTGCCAGCAGCGTAGGGGTGGGGGCTCACCAGCCCCAGCATTTT. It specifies CASSVGVGAHQPQHF.

CDR3 DNA: TGTGCCAGCACCCATTCCGGGGGGGGCAGCTATGGCTACACCTTC. Translation: CASTHSGGGSYGYTF. The V call is TRBV12-3 or TRBV12-4, the J call TRBJ1-2; perhaps TRBD1 as D (6 bases). Trimming took off 7 bases at V and 4 bases at J, with 19 bases between the two ends. The CDR3 consists of 15 residues.

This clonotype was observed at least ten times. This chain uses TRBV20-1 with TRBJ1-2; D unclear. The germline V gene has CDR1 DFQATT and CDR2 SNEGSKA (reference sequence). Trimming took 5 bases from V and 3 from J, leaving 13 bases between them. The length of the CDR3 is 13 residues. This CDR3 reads CSAAEGSDYGYTF. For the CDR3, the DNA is TGCAGTGCTGCCGAGGGATCGGACTATGGCTACACCTTC.

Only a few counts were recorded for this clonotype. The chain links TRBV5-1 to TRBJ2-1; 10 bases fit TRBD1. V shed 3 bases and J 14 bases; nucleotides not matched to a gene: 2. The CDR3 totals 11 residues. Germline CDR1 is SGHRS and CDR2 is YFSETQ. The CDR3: CASSSGTGEFF. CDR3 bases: TGCGCCAGCAGCTCCGGGACAGGGGAGTTCTTC.

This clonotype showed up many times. CDR3 in DNA: TGTGCCAGCAGCTTAGTGAGAGGAGCCAAAAACATTCAGTACTTC. Translating gives CASSLVRGAKNIQYF. The rearrangement uses TRBV7-2 and TRBJ2-4; D remains unclear. The V and J ends lost 1 base and 0 bases respectively, with 7 bases between them. Germline V lookup: CDR1 SGHTA, CDR2 FQGNSA. The CDR3 consists of 15 residues.

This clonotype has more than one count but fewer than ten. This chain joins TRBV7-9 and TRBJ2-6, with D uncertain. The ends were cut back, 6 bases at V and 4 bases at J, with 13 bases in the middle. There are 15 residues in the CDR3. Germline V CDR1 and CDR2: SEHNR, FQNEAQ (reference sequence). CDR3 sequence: CASRSDMWGANVLTF. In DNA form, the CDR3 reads TGTGCCAGCAGGTCCGACATGTGGGGGGCCAACGTCCTGACTTTC.

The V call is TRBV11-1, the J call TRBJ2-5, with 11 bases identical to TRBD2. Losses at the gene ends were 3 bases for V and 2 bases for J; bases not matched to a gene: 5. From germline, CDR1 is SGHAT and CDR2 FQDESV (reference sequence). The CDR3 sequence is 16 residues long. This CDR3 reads CASSFGTSGHQETQYF. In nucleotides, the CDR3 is TGTGCCAGCAGCTTCGGGACTAGCGGTCATCAAGAGACCCAGTACTTC.

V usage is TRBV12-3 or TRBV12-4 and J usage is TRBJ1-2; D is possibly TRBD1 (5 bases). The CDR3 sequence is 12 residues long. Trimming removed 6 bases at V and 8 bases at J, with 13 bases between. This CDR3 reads CASSPGPQGYTF. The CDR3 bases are TGTGCCAGCAGCCCGGGACCCCAAGGCTACACCTTC.

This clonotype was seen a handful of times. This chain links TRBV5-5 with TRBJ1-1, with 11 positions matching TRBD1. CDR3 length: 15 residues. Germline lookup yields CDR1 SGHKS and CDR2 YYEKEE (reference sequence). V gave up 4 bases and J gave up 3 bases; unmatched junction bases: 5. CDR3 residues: CASSRTGGADTEAFF. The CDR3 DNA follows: TGTGCCAGCAGCCGGACAGGGGGCGCGGACACTGAAGCTTTCTTT.

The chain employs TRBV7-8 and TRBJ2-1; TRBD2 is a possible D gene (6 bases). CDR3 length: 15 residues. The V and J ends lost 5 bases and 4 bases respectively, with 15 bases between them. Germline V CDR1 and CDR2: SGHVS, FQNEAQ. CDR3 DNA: TGTGCCAGCAGCCCCAAAGGCGGGATTTACAATGAGCAGTTCTTC. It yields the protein CASSPKGGIYNEQFF.

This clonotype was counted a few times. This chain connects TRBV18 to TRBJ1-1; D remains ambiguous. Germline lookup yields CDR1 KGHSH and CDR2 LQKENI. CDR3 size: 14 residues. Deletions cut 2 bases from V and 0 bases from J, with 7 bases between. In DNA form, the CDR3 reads TGTGCCAGCTCACCATCAGCAGTGAACACTGAAGCTTTCTTT. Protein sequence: CASSPSAVNTEAFF.

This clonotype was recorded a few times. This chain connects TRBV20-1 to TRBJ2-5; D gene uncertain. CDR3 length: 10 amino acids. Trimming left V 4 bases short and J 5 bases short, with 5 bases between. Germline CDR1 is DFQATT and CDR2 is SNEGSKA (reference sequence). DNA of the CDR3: TGCAGTGCTAACGTGGAGACCCAGTACTTC. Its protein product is CSANVETQYF.

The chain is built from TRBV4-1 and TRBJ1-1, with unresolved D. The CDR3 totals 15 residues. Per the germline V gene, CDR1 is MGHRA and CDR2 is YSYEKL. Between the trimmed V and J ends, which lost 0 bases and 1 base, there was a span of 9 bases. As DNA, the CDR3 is TGCGCCAGCAGCCAAGAGGATCGACCGAACACTGAAGCTTTCTTT. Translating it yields CASSQEDRPNTEAFF.

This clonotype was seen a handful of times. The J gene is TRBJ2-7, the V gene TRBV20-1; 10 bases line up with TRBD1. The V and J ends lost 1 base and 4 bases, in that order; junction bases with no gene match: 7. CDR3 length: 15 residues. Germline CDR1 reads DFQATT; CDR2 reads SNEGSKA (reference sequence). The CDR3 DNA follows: TGCAGTGCTAGAGGATCGGGACAGGGGTTTTACGAGCAGTACTTC. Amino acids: CSARGSGQGFYEQYF.

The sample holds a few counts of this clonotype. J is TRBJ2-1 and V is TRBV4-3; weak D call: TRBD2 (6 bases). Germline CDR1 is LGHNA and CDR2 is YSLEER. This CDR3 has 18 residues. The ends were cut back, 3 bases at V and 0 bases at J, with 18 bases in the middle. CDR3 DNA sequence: TGCGCCAGCAGCCAGGTCCAATGGAGGGACCGCTCCTACAATGAGCAGTTCTTC. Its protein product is CASSQVQWRDRSYNEQFF.

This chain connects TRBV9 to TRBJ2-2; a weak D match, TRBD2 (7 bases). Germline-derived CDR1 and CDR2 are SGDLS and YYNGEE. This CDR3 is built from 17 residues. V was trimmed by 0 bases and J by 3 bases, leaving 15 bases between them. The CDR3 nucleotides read TGTGCCAGCAGCGTAGCGTTTGGGGGGGCGGACACCGGGGAGCTGTTTTTT. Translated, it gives CASSVAFGGADTGELFF.

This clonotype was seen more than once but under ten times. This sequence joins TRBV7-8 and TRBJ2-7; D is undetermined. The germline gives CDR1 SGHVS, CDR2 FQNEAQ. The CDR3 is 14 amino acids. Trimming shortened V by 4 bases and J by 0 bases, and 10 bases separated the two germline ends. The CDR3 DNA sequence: TGTGCCAGCAGCTCCTCTACCTTCTCCTACGAGCAGTACTTC. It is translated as CASSSSTFSYEQYF.

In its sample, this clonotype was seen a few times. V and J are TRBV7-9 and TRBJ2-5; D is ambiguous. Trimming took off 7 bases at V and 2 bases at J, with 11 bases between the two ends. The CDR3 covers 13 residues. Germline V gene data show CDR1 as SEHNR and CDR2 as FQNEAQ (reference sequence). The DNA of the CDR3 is TGTGCCAGCACCCCTCCAGTACAAGAGACCCAGTACTTC. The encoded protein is CASTPPVQETQYF.

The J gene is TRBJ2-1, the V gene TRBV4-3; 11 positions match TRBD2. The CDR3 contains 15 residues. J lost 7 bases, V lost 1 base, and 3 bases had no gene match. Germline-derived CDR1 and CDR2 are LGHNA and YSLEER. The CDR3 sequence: CASSQVSGRGNEQFF. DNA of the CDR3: TGCGCCAGCAGCCAAGTTAGCGGGAGGGGTAATGAGCAGTTCTTC.

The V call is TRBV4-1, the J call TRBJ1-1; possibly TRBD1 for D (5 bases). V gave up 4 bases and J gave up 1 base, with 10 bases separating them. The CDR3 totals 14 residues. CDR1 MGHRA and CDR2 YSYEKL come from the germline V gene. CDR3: CASSLPTENTEAFF. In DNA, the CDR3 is TGCGCCAGCAGCCTTCCGACAGAGAACACTGAAGCTTTCTTT.

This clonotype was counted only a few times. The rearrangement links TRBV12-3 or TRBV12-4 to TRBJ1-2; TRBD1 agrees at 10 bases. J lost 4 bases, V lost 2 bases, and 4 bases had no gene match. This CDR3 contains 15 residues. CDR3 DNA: TGTGCCAGCAGTTTACTCGACAGGGGGCTCTATGGCTACACCTTC. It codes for CASSLLDRGLYGYTF.

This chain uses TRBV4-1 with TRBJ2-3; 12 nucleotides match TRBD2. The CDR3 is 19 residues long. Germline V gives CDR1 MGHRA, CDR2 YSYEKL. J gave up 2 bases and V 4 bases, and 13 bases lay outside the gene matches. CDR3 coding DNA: TGCGCCAGCAGCCCCAGACTAGCGGGGGTTTCGTCTGTCACAGATACGCAGTATTTT. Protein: CASSPRLAGVSSVTDTQYF.

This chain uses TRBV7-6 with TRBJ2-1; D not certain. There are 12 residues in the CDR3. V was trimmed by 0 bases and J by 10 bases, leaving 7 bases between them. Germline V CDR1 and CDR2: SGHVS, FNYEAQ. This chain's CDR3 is CASSLAPREQFF. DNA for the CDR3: TGTGCCAGCAGCTTAGCCCCTAGAGAGCAGTTCTTC. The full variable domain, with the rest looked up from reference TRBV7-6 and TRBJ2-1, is GAGVSQSPRYKVTKRGQDVALRCDPISGHVSLYWYRQALGQGPEFLTYFNYEAQQDKSGLPNDRFSAERPEGSISTLTIQRTEQRDSAMYRCASSLAPREQFFGPGTRLTVL.

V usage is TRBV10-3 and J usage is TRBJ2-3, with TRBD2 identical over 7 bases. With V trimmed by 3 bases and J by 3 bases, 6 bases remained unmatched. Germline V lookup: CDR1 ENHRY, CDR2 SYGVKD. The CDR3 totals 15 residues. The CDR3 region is CAISDSGGRTDTQYF. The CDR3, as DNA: TGTGCCATCAGTGATTCGGGAGGACGGACAGATACGCAGTATTTT.

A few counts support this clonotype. Here the CDR3 DNA reads TGTGCCACCAGCAGAGGAGGGACTAGGGGCAATGAGCAGTTCTTC. This sequence encodes CATSRGGTRGNEQFF. The genes are TRBV15 and TRBJ2-1; TRBD2 aligns across 8 bases. CDR1 is LNHNV and CDR2 is YYDKDF in the germline V gene (reference sequence). Trimming cost V 1 base and J 6 bases; bases outside gene matches: 5. The CDR3 totals 15 residues.

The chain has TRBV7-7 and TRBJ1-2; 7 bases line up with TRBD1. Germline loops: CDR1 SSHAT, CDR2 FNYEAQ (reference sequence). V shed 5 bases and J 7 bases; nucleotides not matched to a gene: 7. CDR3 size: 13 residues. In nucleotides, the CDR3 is TGTGCCAGCAGCCCCTTGGACAGGACTGGCTACACCTTC. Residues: CASSPLDRTGYTF.